This T cell receptor (beta chain) was recorded in a study of robustness of blood B and T cell sequencing (dated by TCRdb to the late 2010s). Study-wide context: The study aimed to determine how much peripheral blood is needed to reliably characterize an individual's TCRbeta and IgG repertoires. Each of the ten independently drawn blood samples had its TCRbeta and IgG repertoires measured. As technical replicates, two replicate TCRbeta cDNA libraries were made from one shared RNA pool taken from a single 10 ml draw.

mRNA, which captures expressed receptors, was used instead of genomic DNA for quantification of TCRbeta repertoires. Without any cell sorting, leukocytes from the buffy coat were collected into Trizol, and RNA was extracted using the Direct-zol RNA MiniPrep Plus kit. EDTA blood tubes were centrifuged immediately at 4°C to separate plasma, buffy coat and red blood cells. V is reduced by 6 bases and J by 1 base, leaving a spacing of 7 bases between them. The germline V gene gives CDR1 as ENHRY and CDR2 as SYGVKD. Reading from cysteine to phenylalanine, the CDR3 counts 14 amino acids. Only the CDR3 DNA stays, 42 bases, in frame from base 1. Broader findings and caveats from the paper: When 3 or 4 tubes (about 27-45 ml blood) were combined, saturation was approached in coverage of the top 10,000 TCRbeta clonotypes. Across technical replicate libraries, around 95% of the top 10,000 TCRbeta clonotypes in one library were also found in the other. Overlap of rare TCRbeta clonotypes did not improve with pooling tubes, implying much larger blood volumes would be needed to capture them. The 1,000 most abundant TCRbeta clonotypes from the pooled draws were detected in every single 10 ml sample. Evidence of cross-contamination, likely from batch processing, showed up in one pair of TCRbeta libraries, so the UMI-sequence pairs shared by that pair of libraries were removed. Because EDTA tubes had to be fractionated immediately, the use of EDTA tubes in multi-site collections was limited. The TCRbeta rarefaction curves did not fully level off, which suggests either under-sequencing or many low-abundance clonotypes.

The library was prepared using PCR. The sequencer was an Illumina MiSeq. cDNA was synthesized with SMARTScribe reverse transcriptase and a 5' template-switch oligo that added a universal priming site. Each cDNA molecule was tagged by a 12-nucleotide random unique molecular identifier (UMI) carried on the template-switch oligo. During reverse transcription, TCRbeta transcripts were targeted by chain-specific reverse primers. Uracil DNA glycosylase treatment removed residual template-switch adapters, and cDNA was purified with a Qiagen MinElute kit. The first PCR ran for roughly 20 cycles with KAPA HiFi HotStart ReadyMix and step-out primers, divided among four 50 microliter reactions. Products of the first-round PCR were gel-purified before additional amplification. Illumina Nextera adapters were added in a second 8-cycle PCR, after which libraries were purified and pooled. The UMI barcode for each TCRbeta molecule was captured by a 50-nucleotide 5' read. As for the authors' bioinformatics: Reads were grouped by UMI into consensus reads using the MIGEC toolkit. Forward and reverse consensus reads were merged with PEAR to produce final reads. Identical UMI-sequence pairs shared across libraries were treated as cross-sample contamination and removed by a custom decontamination script. V(D)J assignment and CDR3 extraction were performed with MIGMAP, a wrapper around IgBLAST. TCR clonotypes were defined by identical V gene, J gene and CDR3 amino acid sequence; CDR1 and CDR2 were not sequenced. The public reads were reanalyzed by TCRdb: fastp trimming at Q25, MiXCR alignment, in-frame beta chains only. Every entry covers one CDR3 protein and lists the most common genes and DNA from its rows. In this record, the V and J calls reflect TCRdb's handling and not the investigators' own analysis. The sample has fewer than 1,500 distinct CDR3 sequences on record, roughly 62% of them singletons. Of the sample, about 40% falls within the top ten clones.

This clonotype was picked up a small number of times. Its antigen target is currently unknown. No base qualities exist here, and no much larger clone lies one base off it. Sequencing used peripheral blood. The chain links TRBV10-3 with TRBJ2-6; the D gene cannot be named for sure. This TCR was sampled from a human donor in good health. For the CDR3, the sequence is CAISDESGANVLTF. The DNA reads as follows: TGTGCCATCAGCGATGAATCTGGGGCCAACGTCCTGACTTTC.